In its sample, the clone carrying this TCR beta chain was seen a few times. Looked up from germline, CDR1 is MGHRA and CDR2 is YSYEKL. Between the trimmed V and J ends, which lost 1 base and 6 bases, there was a span of 22 bases. The CDR3 extends over 18 amino acids. These data come from a study of control samples from healthy donors and cancer patients. Data came from immunoSEQ multiplex PCR; TCRdb stores just in-frame clones and leaves some out. The data show approximately 52,000 clones, with 90% to 96% seen just once and around 0.99% held by the top ten. The chain recombines TRBV4-1 with TRBJ1-5; a possible D gene is TRBD1 (5 bases). The material sequenced was blood. The source of this sequence is a young woman in good health. The CDR3 here is CASSQGGVVARFRQPQHF. CDR3 nucleotide sequence: TGCGCCAGCAGCCAAGGGGGGGTGGTGGCTCGATTCCGTCAGCCCCAGCATTTT.